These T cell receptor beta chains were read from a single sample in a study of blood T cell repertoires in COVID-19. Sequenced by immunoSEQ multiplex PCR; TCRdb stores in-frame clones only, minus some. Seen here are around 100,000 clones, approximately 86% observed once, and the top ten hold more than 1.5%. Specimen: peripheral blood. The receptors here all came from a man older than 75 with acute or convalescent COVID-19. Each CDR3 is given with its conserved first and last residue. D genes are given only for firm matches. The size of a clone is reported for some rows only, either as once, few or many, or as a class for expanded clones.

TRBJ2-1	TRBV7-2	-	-	CASSLAGASYNEQFF	TGTGCCAGCAGCTTAGCGGGAGCCTCCTACAATGAGCAGTTCTTC
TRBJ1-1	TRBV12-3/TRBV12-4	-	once	CASIGQMNTEAFF	TGTGCCAGCATAGGACAGATGAACACTGAAGCTTTCTTT
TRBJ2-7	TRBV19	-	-	CASSILQGINEQYF	TGTGCCAGTAGTATTCTACAGGGTATCAACGAGCAGTACTTC
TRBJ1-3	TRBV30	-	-	CAWSPGRGNTIYF	TGTGCCTGGAGCCCTGGCAGGGGAAACACCATATATTTT
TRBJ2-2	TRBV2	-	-	CASSVGVDTGELFF	TGTGCCAGCAGTGTTGGAGTCGACACCGGGGAGCTGTTTTTT
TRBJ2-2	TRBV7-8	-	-	CASRPDINTGELFF	TGTGCCAGCAGACCGGACATAAACACCGGGGAGCTGTTTTTT
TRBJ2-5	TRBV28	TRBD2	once	CASSQSGMETQYF	TGTGCCAGCAGCCAGAGCGGGATGGAGACCCAGTACTTC
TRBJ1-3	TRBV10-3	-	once	CAISLEGSGNTIYF	TGTGCCATCAGCCTAGAAGGCTCTGGAAACACCATATATTTT
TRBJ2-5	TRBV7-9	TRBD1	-	CASSLEAGGETQYF	TGTGCCAGCAGCTTAGAGGCAGGGGGAGAGACCCAGTACTTC
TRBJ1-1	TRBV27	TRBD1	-	CASSVTGTDPVHTEAFF	TGTGCCAGCAGTGTGACCGGGACAGACCCCGTCCACACTGAAGCTTTCTTT
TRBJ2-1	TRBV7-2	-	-	CASSFGGPYNEQFF	TGTGCCAGCAGCTTCGGAGGACCCTACAATGAGCAGTTCTTC